These 22 T cell receptor beta chains were all obtained from the same sample, sequenced in a study of vaccination and CD4 T cells after COVID-19. MiXCR, applied by TCRdb to the PCR reads, yields one record per CDR3 protein. The table has some 29,000 distinct CDR3 sequences, 50% seen once; the top ten hold roughly 5%. Time point: late sampling 161 to 241 days after vaccination in three convalescent patients. The sample consisted of CD4+ T cells from blood, taken about 7 months after SARS-CoV-2 vaccination. Receptors were obtained from a human donor who had recovered from COVID-19.

The V gene is TRBV6-5, the J gene TRBJ2-5; D may be TRBD1 (5 bases). The length of the CDR3 is 15 residues. Per germline, CDR1 MNHEY and CDR2 SVGAGI. V was pared by 2 bases and J by 2 bases, with 12 bases between. The CDR3 nucleotides read TGTGCCAGCAGTTACCTGGGGCGCTCACAAGAGACCCAGTACTTC. It encodes CASSYLGRSQETQYF.

The CDR3 DNA reads as TGTGCCACCGAAGGTCAGGGGAATCAGCCCCAGCATTTT. Protein sequence: CATEGQGNQPQHF. J is TRBJ1-5 and V is TRBV15; a possible D gene is TRBD1 (6 bases). The CDR3 is 13 residues long. V was cut by 8 bases and J by 4 bases, with 12 bases left in between. Germline CDR1 reads LNHNV; CDR2 reads YYDKDF (reference sequence). Variable domain in full (rest from reference TRBV15 and TRBJ1-5): DAMVIQNPRYQVTQFGKPVTLSCSQTLNHNVMYWYQQKSSQAPKLLFHYYDKDFNNEADTPDNFQSRRPNTSFCFLDIRSPGLGDTAMYLCATEGQGNQPQHFGDGTRLSIL.

The chain has TRBV28 and TRBJ2-1; D is uncertain. Per the germline V gene, CDR1 is MDHEN and CDR2 is SYDVKM. Trimming left V 3 bases short and J 0 bases short, with 9 bases between. This CDR3 has 15 residues. The CDR3 DNA reads TGTGCCAGCAGTTTCTTCCAGTCCTCCTACAATGAGCAGTTCTTC. This gives the protein CASSFFQSSYNEQFF.

The V call is TRBV6-1, the J call TRBJ2-7; 9 nucleotides line up with TRBD2. Germline values: CDR1 MNHNS, CDR2 SASEGT. CDR3 length: 14 amino acids. J lost 3 bases, V lost 3 bases, and 3 bases had no gene match. For the CDR3, the DNA is TGTGCCAGCAGTGATACGACTAGCGGCTACGAGCAGTACTTC. It translates to CASSDTTSGYEQYF.

This chain uses TRBV6-9 with TRBJ2-5, with 7 bases matching TRBD1. This CDR3 has 16 residues. The V and J ends lost 7 bases and 1 base, in that order; junction bases with no gene match: 12. Germline CDR1 and CDR2: MNHGY and SVAAGI. CDR3 protein: CASNSCRTGAQETQYF. The CDR3 DNA is TGTGCCAGCAACTCATGCCGTACAGGGGCCCAAGAGACCCAGTACTTC.

This clonotype was counted only a few times. DNA of the CDR3: TGCAGTGAGCCGGGGGACTATGGCTACACCTTC. Translation gives CSEPGDYGYTF. J is TRBJ1-2 and V is TRBV20-1, with D perhaps matching TRBD1 (5 bases). This CDR3 has 11 residues. The ends were cut back, 7 bases at V and 3 bases at J, with 9 bases in the middle. Germline V gene sequence: CDR1 DFQATT, CDR2 SNEGSKA (reference sequence).

The chain has TRBV27 and TRBJ2-3; TRBD1 matches 8 bases. The CDR3 extends over 14 amino acids. Per the germline V gene, CDR1 is MNHEY and CDR2 is SMNVEV (reference sequence). V shed 11 bases, J shed 2 bases, and the junction held 9 bases outside the gene matches. DNA for the CDR3: TGTGCCTCAGGGGGCGCCGCTGCCACAGATACGCAGTATTTT. Encoded protein: CASGGAAATDTQYF.

This clonotype was recorded once. The chain carries TRBV28 and TRBJ2-5; D is possibly TRBD1 (7 bases). Trimming took off 7 bases at V and 4 bases at J, with 25 bases between the two ends. Germline V gene lookup returns CDR1 MDHEN and CDR2 SYDVKM. The CDR3 runs to 17 residues. DNA of the CDR3: TGTGCCAGCACCCGTGGGGGGCGACAGGGTCTTTTAGAGACCCAGTACTTC. It translates to CASTRGGRQGLLETQYF.

This clonotype was observed a handful of times. The chain combines TRBV24-1 with TRBJ1-2, with D possibly being TRBD1 (6 bases). Germline V gene sequence: CDR1 KGHDR, CDR2 SFDVKD. Trimming took 2 bases from V and 6 from J, leaving 12 bases between them. The CDR3 is made up of 14 amino acids. The CDR3 region is CATSDSLGGHGYTF. CDR3 sequence (DNA): TGTGCCACCAGTGATTCTCTAGGGGGGCATGGCTACACCTTC.

The chain is built from TRBV2 and TRBJ2-5; D is unclear. CDR1 and CDR2 (germline): SNHLY, FYNNEI. The germline V and J ends were trimmed by 3 bases and 2 bases, with 10 bases remaining between them. CDR3 size: 14 residues. The CDR3 here is CASSEKHVQETQYF. CDR3 coding DNA: TGTGCCAGCAGTGAGAAGCACGTACAAGAGACCCAGTACTTC.

The sample holds a few counts of this clonotype. The chain joins TRBV29-1 to TRBJ2-1; unclear D gene. The germline V gene encodes CDR1 SQVTM and CDR2 ANQGSEA. The CDR3 is 15 amino acids. V lost 2 bases, J lost 0 bases, and 11 bases lay in between. The chain's CDR3 is CSVEPLPNSYNEQFF. CDR3 coding DNA: TGCAGCGTTGAACCTCTCCCTAACTCCTACAATGAGCAGTTCTTC.

The rearrangement links TRBV7-6 to TRBJ2-3; D uncertain. Germline V gene sequence: CDR1 SGHVS, CDR2 FNYEAQ. The CDR3 sequence is 14 residues long. V was clipped by 2 bases and J by 1 base, with 7 bases between them. The DNA of the CDR3 is TGTGCCAGCAGCTTATCTCAGGGCACAGATACGCAGTATTTT. Protein product: CASSLSQGTDTQYF. The variable domain in full, with the rest retrieved from reference TRBV7-6 and TRBJ2-3, is GAGVSQSPRYKVTKRGQDVALRCDPISGHVSLYWYRQALGQGPEFLTYFNYEAQQDKSGLPNDRFSAERPEGSISTLTIQRTEQRDSAMYRCASSLSQGTDTQYFGPGTRLTVL.

The chain combines TRBV7-9 with TRBJ2-7; 8 nucleotides match TRBD2. The CDR3 length is 14 residues. V dropped 4 bases and J dropped 3; count of bases not matched to a gene: 5. Germline assignment: CDR1 SEHNR and CDR2 FQNEAQ (reference sequence). CDR3 sequence reads: CASSSRGGGYEQYF. The CDR3 coding sequence is TGTGCCAGCAGCTCCCGGGGGGGGGGCTACGAGCAGTACTTC.

The rearrangement joins TRBV15 to TRBJ2-7; 8 bases map to TRBD2. Trimming removed 1 base from V and 5 bases from J; junction bases left unmatched: 7. The CDR3 is made up of 15 amino acids. CDR1 is LNHNV and CDR2 is YYDKDF in the germline V gene (reference sequence). In nucleotides, the CDR3 is TGTGCCACCAGCAGAGGGAGCGGGAGTGCGCACGAGCAGTACTTC. This gives the protein CATSRGSGSAHEQYF.

This chain connects TRBV2 to TRBJ2-1; 7 bases are a match to TRBD2. The germline V gene encodes CDR1 SNHLY and CDR2 FYNNEI. V trimming: 9 bases; J trimming: 4 bases; junction bases outside the gene matches: 6. The CDR3 contains 13 residues. CDR3 sequence (DNA): TGTGCCAGTGGGACTACAATGTACAATGAGCAGTTCTTC. Its protein is CASGTTMYNEQFF.

This chain connects TRBV20-1 to TRBJ2-3; 12 nucleotides align to TRBD2. The CDR3 spans 14 residues. CDR1 and CDR2 (germline): DFQATT, SNEGSKA (reference sequence). V lost 6 bases to trimming and J lost 2 bases; unmatched junction nucleotides: 3. CDR3 sequence: CSATSGGYTDTQYF. CDR3 bases: TGCAGTGCCACTAGCGGGGGGTACACAGATACGCAGTATTTT.

This clonotype has only a few counts. The rearrangement links TRBV2 to TRBJ1-5, with 7 bases aligning to TRBD1. The germline CDR1 and CDR2 sequences are SNHLY and FYNNEI. CDR3 length equals 15 residues. Germline trimming cut 6 bases from V and 0 bases from J; bases unmatched to any gene: 5. CDR3 bases: TGTGCCAGCAGCGGGACAGAGTATAGCAATCAGCCCCAGCATTTT. Translation: CASSGTEYSNQPQHF. Full variable domain (remainder filled in from reference TRBV2 and TRBJ1-5): EPEVTQTPSHQVTQMGQEVILRCVPISNHLYFYWYRQILGQKVEFLVSFYNNEISEKSEIFDDQFSVERPDGSNFTLKIRSTKLEDSAMYFCASSGTEYSNQPQHFGDGTRLSIL.

This sequence joins TRBV15 and TRBJ1-1; possible D gene TRBD1, 5 bases. Trimming shortened V by 8 bases and J by 1 base, and 8 bases separated the two germline ends. The length of the CDR3 is 12 residues. Germline-derived CDR1 and CDR2 are LNHNV and YYDKDF (reference sequence). In DNA form, the CDR3 reads TGTGCCACCTCCAGGGCGAACACTGAAGCTTTCTTT. As protein: CATSRANTEAFF.

This clonotype showed up just a few times. The V call is TRBV20-1, the J call TRBJ1-2; tentative D call: TRBD1 (5 bases). The CDR3 contains 14 residues. The V gene lost 7 bases and the J gene lost 2 bases, with 17 bases spanning the gap. Germline V gives CDR1 DFQATT, CDR2 SNEGSKA (reference sequence). This CDR3 reads CSGTYMGGNYGYTF. In DNA, the CDR3 is TGCAGTGGGACATACATGGGTGGAAACTATGGCTACACCTTC.

This chain uses TRBV2 with TRBJ2-5, with D uncertain. The CDR3 runs to 11 residues. Germline V gene sequence: CDR1 SNHLY, CDR2 FYNNEI. V was trimmed by 8 bases and J by 1 base, leaving 5 bases between them. CDR3 sequence (DNA): TGTGCCAGCGGGCCCCAAGAGACCCAGTACTTC. It encodes CASGPQETQYF.

The CDR3 sequence: CASSLRWQGALETQYF. The CDR3 nucleotides are TGTGCCAGCAGCTTACGGTGGCAGGGGGCTCTGGAGACCCAGTACTTC. This chain joins TRBV7-2 and TRBJ2-5; 8 bases map to TRBD1. The length of the CDR3 is 16 residues. CDR1 and CDR2 (germline): SGHTA, FQGNSA. V lost 2 bases and J lost 5; bases outside the gene matches: 10.

The V and J genes are TRBV20-1 and TRBJ1-6, with TRBD1 as a possible D gene (5 bases). The germline gives CDR1 DFQATT, CDR2 SNEGSKA (reference sequence). Trimming took off 7 bases at V and 8 bases at J, with 12 bases between the two ends. This CDR3 contains 12 residues. The CDR3 loop reads CSVAGNDSPLHF. CDR3 nucleotides: TGCAGTGTGGCAGGGAATGATTCACCCCTCCACTTT.